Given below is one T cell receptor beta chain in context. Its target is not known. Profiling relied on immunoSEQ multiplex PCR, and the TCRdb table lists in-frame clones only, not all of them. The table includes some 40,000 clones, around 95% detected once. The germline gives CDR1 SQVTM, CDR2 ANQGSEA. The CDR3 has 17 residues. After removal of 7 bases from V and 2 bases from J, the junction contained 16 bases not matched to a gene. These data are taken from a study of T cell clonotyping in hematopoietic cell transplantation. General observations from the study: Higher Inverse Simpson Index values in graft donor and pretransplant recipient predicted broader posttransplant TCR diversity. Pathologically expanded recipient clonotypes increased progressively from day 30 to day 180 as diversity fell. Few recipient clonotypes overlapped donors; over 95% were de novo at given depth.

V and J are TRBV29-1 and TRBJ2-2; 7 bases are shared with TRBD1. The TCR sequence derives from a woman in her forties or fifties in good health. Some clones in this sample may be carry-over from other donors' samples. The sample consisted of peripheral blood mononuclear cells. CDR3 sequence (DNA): TGCAGCGCCACCGGGACAGCCTATTCCGTCAACACCGGGGAGCTGTTTTTT. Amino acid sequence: CSATGTAYSVNTGELFF.